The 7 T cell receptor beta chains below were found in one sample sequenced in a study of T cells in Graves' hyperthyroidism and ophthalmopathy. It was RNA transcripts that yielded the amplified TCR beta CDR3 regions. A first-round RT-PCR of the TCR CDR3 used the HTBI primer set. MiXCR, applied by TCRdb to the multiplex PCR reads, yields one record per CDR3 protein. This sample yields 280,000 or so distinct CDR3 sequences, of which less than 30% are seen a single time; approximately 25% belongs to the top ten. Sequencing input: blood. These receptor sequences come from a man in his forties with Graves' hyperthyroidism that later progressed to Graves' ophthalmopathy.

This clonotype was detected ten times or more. In DNA form, the CDR3 reads TGTGCCAGCAGTAAATGGACTAGCGGGAGAGCCCCGGGGAACGAGCAGTACTTC. As protein: CASSKWTSGRAPGNEQYF. V is TRBV6-1 and J is TRBJ2-7; 13 bases map to TRBD2. Germline V gene lookup returns CDR1 MNHNS and CDR2 SASEGT. V shed 5 bases and J 5 bases; nucleotides not matched to a gene: 15. The CDR3 runs 18 residues.

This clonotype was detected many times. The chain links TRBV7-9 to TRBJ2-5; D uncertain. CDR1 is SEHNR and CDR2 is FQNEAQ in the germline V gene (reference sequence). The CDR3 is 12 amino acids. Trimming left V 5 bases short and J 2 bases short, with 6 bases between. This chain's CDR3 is CASSHSQETQYF. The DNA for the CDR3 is TGTGCCAGCAGCCATTCACAAGAGACCCAGTACTTC. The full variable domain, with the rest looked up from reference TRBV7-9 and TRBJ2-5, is DTGVSQNPRHKITKRGQNVTFRCDPISEHNRLYWYRQTLGQGPEFLTYFQNEAQLEKSRLLSDRFSAERPKGSFSTLEIQRTEQGDSAMYLCASSHSQETQYFGPGTRLLVL.

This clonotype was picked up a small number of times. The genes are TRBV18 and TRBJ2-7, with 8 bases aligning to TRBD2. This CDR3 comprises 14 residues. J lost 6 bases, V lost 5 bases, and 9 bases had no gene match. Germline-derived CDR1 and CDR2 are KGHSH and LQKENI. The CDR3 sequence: CASSYGTRGREQYF. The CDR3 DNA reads TGTGCCAGCTCATACGGGACTAGGGGTCGCGAGCAGTACTTC.

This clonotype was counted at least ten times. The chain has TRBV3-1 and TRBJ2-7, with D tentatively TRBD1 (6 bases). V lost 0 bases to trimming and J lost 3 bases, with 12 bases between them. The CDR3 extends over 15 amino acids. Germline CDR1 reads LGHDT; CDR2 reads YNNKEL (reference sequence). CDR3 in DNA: TGTGCCAGCAGCCAAGACCTCGGGACAAACTACGAGCAGTACTTC. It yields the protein CASSQDLGTNYEQYF.

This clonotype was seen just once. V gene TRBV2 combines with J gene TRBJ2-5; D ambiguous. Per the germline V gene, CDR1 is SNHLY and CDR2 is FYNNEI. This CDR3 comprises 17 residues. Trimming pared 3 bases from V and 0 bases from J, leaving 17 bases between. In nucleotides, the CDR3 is TGTGCCAGCAGTGATGACACGTCGACAATTTACCAAGAGACCCAGTACTTC. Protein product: CASSDDTSTIYQETQYF.

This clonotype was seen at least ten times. CDR3 in amino acids: CASSELTIWAGTDYEQYF. The CDR3 DNA is TGTGCCAGCAGTGAGTTGACGATCTGGGCCGGGACCGACTACGAGCAGTACTTC. The V and J genes are TRBV2 and TRBJ2-7; D tentatively reads TRBD1 or TRBD2 (5 bases each). The germline V gene encodes CDR1 SNHLY and CDR2 FYNNEI. The CDR3 runs 18 residues. Trimming left V 3 bases short and J 3 bases short, with 24 bases between.

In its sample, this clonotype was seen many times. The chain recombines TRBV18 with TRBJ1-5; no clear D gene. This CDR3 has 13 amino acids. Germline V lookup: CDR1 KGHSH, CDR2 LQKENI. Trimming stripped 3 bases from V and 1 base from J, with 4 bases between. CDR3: CASSPFSNQPQHF. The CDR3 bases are TGTGCCAGCTCACCTTTCAGCAATCAGCCCCAGCATTTT. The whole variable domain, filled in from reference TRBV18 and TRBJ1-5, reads NAGVMQNPRHLVRRRGQEARLRCSPMKGHSHVYWYRQLPEEGLKFMVYLQKENIIDESGMPKERFSAEFPKEGPSILRIQQVVRGDSAAYFCASSPFSNQPQHFGDGTRLSIL.